Listed here are 15 T cell receptor beta chains from one sample, sequenced in a study of blood T cell repertoires in COVID-19. This table comes from immunoSEQ multiplex PCR, and its TCRdb copy is limited to in-frame clones, with some not included. Of 150,000 or so clones in the sample, roughly 88% were seen once. The sample consisted of peripheral blood. Receptor source: a man aged 55 to 70 who had recovered from COVID-19.

The V gene is TRBV5-1, the J gene TRBJ1-1; 11 bases match TRBD1. V shed 4 bases and J 4 bases; nucleotides not matched to a gene: 15. CDR1 and CDR2 (germline): SGHRS, YFSETQ. CDR3 length equals 18 residues. CDR3 nucleotides: TGCGCCAGCAGCCTCATAACAGGACAGGGGGCGATGGCCACTGAAGCTTTCTTT. Its protein is CASSLITGQGAMATEAFF. Together with reference TRBV5-1 and TRBJ1-1, the CDR3 gives the full variable domain: KAGVTQTPRYLIKTRGQQVTLSCSPISGHRSVSWYQQTPGQGLQFLFEYFSETQRNKGNFPGRFSGRQFSNSRSEMNVSTLELGDSALYLCASSLITGQGAMATEAFFGQGTRLTVV.

The rearrangement joins TRBV29-1 to TRBJ2-3; perhaps TRBD2 as D (5 bases). Trimming removed 0 bases from V and 4 bases from J, with 11 bases in between. This CDR3 has 14 amino acids. Germline V CDR1 and CDR2: SQVTM, ANQGSEA. CDR3 amino acids: CSVEEPFGADTQYF. The CDR3 nucleotides read TGCAGCGTTGAAGAACCCTTCGGGGCAGATACGCAGTATTTT.

The chain combines TRBV27 with TRBJ1-1; D ambiguous. V lost 2 bases, J lost 4 bases, and 8 bases lay in between. The CDR3 has 13 amino acids. The germline V gene has CDR1 MNHEY and CDR2 SMNVEV (reference sequence). CDR3: CASSLEVGTEAFF. The CDR3 DNA reads as TGTGCCAGCAGTTTAGAGGTGGGCACTGAAGCTTTCTTT.

The chain employs TRBV6-2 or TRBV6-3 and TRBJ1-1, with a tentative D call TRBD1 (6 bases). The ends were cut back, 4 bases at V and 4 bases at J, with 10 bases in the middle. Germline CDR1 and CDR2: MNHEY and SVGEGT. The CDR3 has 13 amino acids. The DNA of the CDR3 is TGTGCCAGCAGTTTTTTACAGGGCACTGAAGCTTTCTTT. Its protein product is CASSFLQGTEAFF.

This chain joins TRBV6-6 and TRBJ2-7; D perhaps matches TRBD1 (6 bases). Trimming cost V 2 bases and J 2 bases, with 13 bases left between them. CDR1 MNHNY and CDR2 SVGAGI come from the germline V gene (reference sequence). This CDR3 has 15 amino acids. CDR3 sequence: CASSYGGTGTYEQYF. The CDR3, as DNA: TGTGCCAGCAGTTACGGGGGCACTGGAACCTACGAGCAGTACTTC.

The rearrangement joins TRBV5-8 to TRBJ1-2, with no clear D. Germline assignment: CDR1 SGHTS and CDR2 YDEGEE. Trimming shortened V by 4 bases and J by 3 bases, and 7 bases separated the two germline ends. The length of the CDR3 is 12 residues. CDR3 protein: CASSPDYYGYTF. In DNA, the CDR3 is TGTGCCAGCAGCCCTGACTACTATGGCTACACCTTC.

For this clone: Germline and junction disagree at one end, which may indicate a read error. This chain links TRBV6-5 with TRBJ1-1; no reliable D call. Germline-derived CDR1 and CDR2 are MNHEY and SVGAGI. This CDR3 is built from 13 residues. The CDR3 DNA reads as TGTGCCAGCAATCGGGGTCGGAACTCTGAAGCTTTCTTT. Residues: CASNRGRNSEAFF.

This clone appeared once. This chain connects TRBV2 to TRBJ1-5, with D possibly being TRBD1 (5 bases). This CDR3 has 13 amino acids. The germline V gene has CDR1 SNHLY and CDR2 FYNNEI. The V end was cut by 2 bases, the J end by 7 bases, with 9 bases between. CDR3 sequence reads: CASSEQGGQPQHF. Written as DNA, the CDR3 is TGTGCCAGCAGTGAACAGGGAGGACAGCCCCAGCATTTT.

The V and J genes are TRBV29-1 and TRBJ2-3, with 7 bases matching TRBD2. V shed 4 bases and J 8 bases; nucleotides not matched to a gene: 15. This CDR3 has 15 residues. Germline values: CDR1 SQVTM, CDR2 ANQGSEA. The CDR3 DNA is TGCAGCGTTGGATTAATGGCGGGGGAACCCGGTACGCAGTATTTT. Encoded protein: CSVGLMAGEPGTQYF.

This chain joins TRBV5-4 and TRBJ1-1, with D perhaps matching TRBD1 (6 bases). Germline V gene data show CDR1 as SGHNT and CDR2 as YYREEE (reference sequence). The CDR3 runs to 14 residues. V was pared by 4 bases and J by 4 bases, with 14 bases between. The CDR3 coding sequence is TGTGCCAGCAGCCCTACAGGGAGGGGCACTGAAGCTTTCTTT. It translates to CASSPTGRGTEAFF.

The chain couples TRBV29-1 to TRBJ2-2; 7 bases fit TRBD1. V shed 4 bases, J shed 3 bases, and the junction held 5 bases outside the gene matches. Germline CDR1 is SQVTM and CDR2 is ANQGSEA. The CDR3 extends over 14 amino acids. Here the CDR3 DNA reads TGCAGCGTTGTGGTCCAGGGGGACACCGGGGAGCTGTTTTTT. Residues: CSVVVQGDTGELFF.

The chain couples TRBV7-2 to TRBJ2-2; the match to TRBD2 covers 7 bases. The germline V gene encodes CDR1 SGHTA and CDR2 FQGNSA. CDR3 length: 17 residues. J lost 1 base, V lost 2 bases, and 7 bases had no gene match. The CDR3 is CASSLSGASGNTGELFF. The CDR3 nucleotides are TGTGCCAGCAGCTTAAGCGGAGCTAGCGGGAACACCGGGGAGCTGTTTTTT.

The chain has TRBV24-1 and TRBJ1-2; perhaps TRBD1 as D (6 bases). The CDR3 runs 12 residues. The V gene lost 8 bases and the J gene lost 8 bases, with 14 bases spanning the gap. From germline, CDR1 is KGHDR and CDR2 SFDVKD. CDR3 sequence: CATKKQGYGYTF. CDR3 DNA: TGTGCCACCAAGAAACAGGGATACGGCTACACCTTC.

This chain uses TRBV10-3 with TRBJ2-1, with D tentatively TRBD2 (6 bases). The CDR3 contains 15 residues. CDR1 and CDR2 (germline): ENHRY, SYGVKD. V was trimmed by 6 bases and J by 4 bases, leaving 16 bases between them. The CDR3: CAISGGPGGYNEQFF. DNA of the CDR3: TGTGCCATCAGCGGGGGACCCGGGGGATACAATGAGCAGTTCTTC.

The table lists this clone with many counts. One end of the junction does not line up with germline, which may come from a read error. The chain has TRBV7-7 and TRBJ2-5; TRBD2 might be the D (5 bases). CDR1 is SSHAT, CDR2 FNYEAQ, per germline (reference sequence). CDR3 length: 15 amino acids. CDR3 amino acids: CASSLGGVYEETQYF. In DNA, the CDR3 is TGTGCTAGCAGCTTAGGAGGCGTCTATGAAGAGACCCAGTACTTC. Supplemented by reference TRBV7-7 and TRBJ2-5, the full variable domain reads GAGVSQSPRYKVTKRGQDVTLRCDPISSHATLYWYQQALGQGPEFLTYFNYEAQPDKSGLPSDRFSAERPEGSISTLTIQRTEQRDSAMYRCASSLGGVYEETQYFGPGTRLLVL.